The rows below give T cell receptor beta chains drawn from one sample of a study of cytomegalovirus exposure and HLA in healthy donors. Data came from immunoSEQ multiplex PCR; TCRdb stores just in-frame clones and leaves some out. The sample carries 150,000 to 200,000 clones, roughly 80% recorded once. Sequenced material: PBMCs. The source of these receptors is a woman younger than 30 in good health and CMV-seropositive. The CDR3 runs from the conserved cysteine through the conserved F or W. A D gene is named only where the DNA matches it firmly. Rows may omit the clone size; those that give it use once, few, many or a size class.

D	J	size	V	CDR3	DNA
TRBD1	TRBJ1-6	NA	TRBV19	CASSPGQESSPLHF	TGTGCCAGTAGTCCCGGACAGGAGAGTTCACCCCTCCACTTT
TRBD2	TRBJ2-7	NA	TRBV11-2	CASSLGLVKVYEQYF	TGTGCCAGCAGCTTGGGACTAGTTAAAGTCTACGAGCAGTACTTC
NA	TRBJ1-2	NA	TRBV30	CAWSVVGPDGYTF	TGTGCCTGGAGTGTAGTGGGGCCCGATGGCTACACCTTC
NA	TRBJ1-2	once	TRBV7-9	CASSYKDSSNCGYTF	TGTGCCAGCAGCTACAAGGACAGCAGTAACTGTGGCTACACCTTC
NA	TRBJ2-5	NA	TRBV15	CATSRGGRYQETQYF	TGTGCCACCAGCAGGGGGGGGCGCTACCAAGAGACCCAGTACTTC
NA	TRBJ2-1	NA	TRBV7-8	CASSLGRRTPLNEQFF	TGTGCCAGCAGCTTAGGGAGGCGGACCCCTCTCAATGAGCAGTTCTTC
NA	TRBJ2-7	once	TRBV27	CASSTRVRGSYEQYF	TGTGCCAGCAGTACTAGGGTCCGGGGGAGCTACGAGCAGTACTTC
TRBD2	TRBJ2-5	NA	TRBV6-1	CASSEELVAGGLGETQYF	TGTGCCAGCAGTGAAGAGTTGGTAGCGGGGGGGCTCGGTGAGACCCAGTACTTC
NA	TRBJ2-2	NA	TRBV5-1	CASSTLGGLIQRNTGELFF	TGCGCCAGCAGCACCCTTGGAGGACTCATACAACGGAACACCGGGGAGCTGTTTTTT
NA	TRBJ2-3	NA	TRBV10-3	CAISESAGTDTQYF	TGTGCCATCAGTGAGTCTGCGGGCACAGATACGCAGTATTTT
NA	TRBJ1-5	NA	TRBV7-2	CASSFQGSDQPQHF	TGTGCCAGCAGCTTTCAGGGGTCAGATCAGCCCCAGCATTTT
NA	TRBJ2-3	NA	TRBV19	CASRQGTDTQYF	TGTGCCAGTAGGCAGGGCACAGATACGCAGTATTTT
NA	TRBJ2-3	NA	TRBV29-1	CSVEAGRVVTQYF	TGCAGCGTTGAAGCGGGAAGGGTGGTTACGCAGTATTTT
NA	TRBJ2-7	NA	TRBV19	CASSSGASYEQYF	TGTGCCAGTAGTTCAGGGGCTTCCTACGAGCAGTACTTC
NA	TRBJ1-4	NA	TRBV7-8	CASTPEGRTNEKLFF	TGTGCCAGTACCCCCGAGGGTAGAACCAATGAAAAACTGTTTTTT
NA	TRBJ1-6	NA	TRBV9	CASSVGFADSPLHF	TGTGCCAGCAGCGTAGGATTTGCGGATTCACCCCTCCACTTT
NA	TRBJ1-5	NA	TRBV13	CASSFYSNQPQHF	TGTGCCAGCAGCTTCTATAGCAATCAGCCCCAGCATTTT
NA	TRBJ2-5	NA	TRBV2	CASSVGRGRETQYF	TGTGCCAGCAGTGTGGGGCGGGGGCGGGAGACCCAGTACTTC
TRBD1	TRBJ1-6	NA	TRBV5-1	CASSPGQGNSPLHF	TGCGCCAGCAGCCCGGGACAGGGGAATTCACCCCTCCACTTT
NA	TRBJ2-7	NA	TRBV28	CASSRRGAYEQYF	TGTGCCAGCAGCCGACGGGGTGCCTACGAGCAGTACTTC
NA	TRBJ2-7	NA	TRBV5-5	CASSLTDYEQYF	TGTGCCAGCAGCTTGACAGATTACGAGCAGTACTTC
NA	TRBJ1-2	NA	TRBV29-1	CSVDRGNYGYTF	TGCAGCGTTGACAGGGGTAACTATGGCTACACCTTC
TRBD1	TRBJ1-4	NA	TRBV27	CASSPRQGSYEKLFF	TGTGCCAGCAGTCCACGACAGGGGAGTTACGAAAAACTGTTTTTT
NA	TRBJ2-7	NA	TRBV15	CATSRDKFKWQAYEQYF	TGTGCCACCAGCAGAGATAAGTTTAAATGGCAGGCCTACGAGCAGTACTTC
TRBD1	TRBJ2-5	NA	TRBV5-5	CASSLALRGPFQETQYF	TGTGCCAGCAGCTTGGCTCTCAGGGGGCCTTTTCAAGAGACCCAGTACTTC
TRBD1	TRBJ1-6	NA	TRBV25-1	CASSESTGQEYNSPLHF	TGTGCCAGCAGTGAAAGTACCGGACAGGAATATAATTCACCCCTCCACTTT
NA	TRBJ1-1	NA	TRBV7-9	CASSIRGEAFF	TGTGCCAGCAGCATCAGGGGTGAAGCTTTCTTT
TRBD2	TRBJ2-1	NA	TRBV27	CASSSTGTSGGAGNEQFF	TGTGCCAGCAGTTCCACCGGGACTAGCGGGGGGGCGGGGAATGAGCAGTTCTTC
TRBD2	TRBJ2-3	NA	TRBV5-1	CASSRGGSGTDTQYF	TGCGCCAGCAGCCGCGGGGGGAGCGGCACAGATACGCAGTATTTT
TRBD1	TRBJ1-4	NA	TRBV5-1	CASSPRTGPSEELFF	TGCGCCAGCAGCCCCAGGACAGGGCCCTCCGAAGAGCTGTTTTTT
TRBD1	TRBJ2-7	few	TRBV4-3	CASSQLRQGAEEQYF	TGCGCCAGCAGCCAACTACGACAGGGGGCGGAAGAGCAGTACTTC